One sample yielded the 10 T cell receptor beta chains listed below, sequenced in a study of TIL therapy for anti-PD-1-resistant metastatic lung cancer. The libraries were made with immunoSEQ v3. The protocol was immunoSEQ multiplex PCR, while the TCRdb copy is restricted to in-frame clones and leaves out a portion. The sample holds 50,000 or so clones, 79% seen once. Documented time point: pre-treatment sample, taken before nivolumab and TIL therapy. The sample here was blood, taken at baseline. Receptors originate from a woman between 30 and 85 years old with non-small cell lung cancer.

V usage is TRBV6-5 and J usage is TRBJ1-5; the D is unclear. CDR1 is MNHEY, CDR2 SVGAGI, per germline. V lost 2 bases and J lost 3, with 5 bases in between. The CDR3 is made up of 13 amino acids. CDR3 sequence reads: CASSYRNNQPQHF. CDR3 nucleotides: TGTGCCAGCAGTTACAGGAACAATCAGCCCCAGCATTTT.

In this sample, this clone turned up a few times. This sequence joins TRBV5-8 and TRBJ1-6; unclear D gene. The CDR3 has 13 residues. In germline, CDR1 is SGHTS, CDR2 YDEGEE. The V and J ends lost 3 bases and 10 bases respectively, with 11 bases between them. The CDR3 here is CASSSEESSPLHF. As DNA, the CDR3 is TGTGCCAGCAGCTCGGAGGAGAGCTCACCCCTCCACTTT.

The chain is built from TRBV2 and TRBJ1-5; D is undetermined. Trimming took off 6 bases at V and 1 base at J, with 13 bases between the two ends. Looked up from germline, CDR1 is SNHLY and CDR2 is FYNNEI. CDR3 length: 15 amino acids. The CDR3 spells CASSRHLGSNQPQHF. CDR3 bases: TGTGCCAGCAGCCGACACCTCGGCAGCAATCAGCCCCAGCATTTT.

V and J are TRBV6-6 and TRBJ1-1; 7 positions agree with TRBD1. Germline lookup yields CDR1 MNHNY and CDR2 SVGAGI (reference sequence). The J segment lost 4 bases and the V segment lost 7 bases, leaving 0 bases of the junction unmatched. CDR3 length equals 11 residues. DNA of the CDR3: TGTGCCAGCACAGGGGGCACTGAAGCTTTCTTT. Residues: CASTGGTEAFF.

The chain is built from TRBV10-3 and TRBJ2-2; 10 positions match TRBD2. V was clipped by 3 bases and J by 3 bases; unmatched bases: 7. This CDR3 is 17 amino acids long. CDR1 ENHRY and CDR2 SYGVKD come from the germline V gene. CDR3 in amino acids: CAISEGLAGGYTGELFF. CDR3 in DNA: TGTGCCATCAGTGAAGGGTTAGCGGGGGGATACACCGGGGAGCTGTTTTTT.

This chain uses TRBV4-2 with TRBJ2-1; D is tentatively TRBD1 or TRBD2 (5 bases each). V was pared by 4 bases and J by 3 bases, with 10 bases between. Germline V lookup: CDR1 LGHNA, CDR2 YNFKEQ. CDR3 length: 14 amino acids. The CDR3 sequence: CASSRGDRYNEQFF. The CDR3 DNA reads TGTGCCAGCAGCCGAGGGGACCGCTACAATGAGCAGTTCTTC.

The chain joins TRBV19 to TRBJ1-2; D is undetermined. Looked up from germline, CDR1 is LNHDA and CDR2 is SQIVND (reference sequence). V was clipped by 4 bases and J by 4 bases, with 10 bases between them. This CDR3 has 13 amino acids. The CDR3 bases are TGTGCCAGTAGTAGGGCAACGGGCTATGGCTACACCTTC. Translation: CASSRATGYGYTF. The variable domain in full, with the rest retrieved from reference TRBV19 and TRBJ1-2, is DGGITQSPKYLFRKEGQNVTLSCEQNLNHDAMYWYRQDPGQGLRLIYYSQIVNDFQKGDIAEGYSVSREKKESFPLTVTSAQKNPTAFYLCASSRATGYGYTFGSGTRLTVV.

This chain uses TRBV29-1 with TRBJ2-2, with TRBD1 matching 7 bases. V trimming: 7 bases; J trimming: 2 bases; junction bases outside the gene matches: 7. CDR1 and CDR2 from the germline V gene are SQVTM and ANQGSEA. The CDR3 consists of 14 residues. The CDR3 bases are TGCAGCGCTTCCGGGACAGAAAACACCGGGGAGCTGTTTTTT. It is translated as CSASGTENTGELFF.

The chain couples TRBV30 to TRBJ2-3; the D gene is possibly TRBD1 (6 bases). From germline, CDR1 is GTSNPN and CDR2 SVGIG (reference sequence). V lost 1 base, J lost 2 bases, and 13 bases lay in between. This CDR3 contains 15 residues. CDR3 sequence (DNA): TGTGCCTGGAGTGCCGACGGGACACACACAGATACGCAGTATTTT. It is translated as CAWSADGTHTDTQYF.

CDR3: CASSLAGTGNGKLFF. The CDR3 nucleotides read TGTGCCAGCAGCTTAGCCGGGACAGGGAACGGAAAACTGTTTTTT. The chain joins TRBV7-2 to TRBJ1-4; 9 nucleotides line up with TRBD1. J was trimmed by 10 bases and V by 0 bases; bases with no gene match: 6. The germline V gene encodes CDR1 SGHTA and CDR2 FQGNSA. This CDR3 contains 15 residues. The full variable domain, rest sourced from reference TRBV7-2 and TRBJ1-4, is GAGVSQSPSNKVTEKGKDVELRCDPISGHTALYWYRQSLGQGLEFLIYFQGNSAPDKSGLPSDRFSAERTGGSVSTLTIQRTQQEDSAVYLCASSLAGTGNGKLFFGSGTQLSVL.